The source of this T cell receptor (beta chain) is a study of blood T cell repertoires in COVID-19. About the study: Nucleic acid was either cDNA or gDNA, and it came from T cells, B-cell-depleted T cells, or PBMCs.

Profiled with immunoSEQ multiplex PCR; TCRdb holds only in-frame clones, not every one. Altogether 150,000 to 200,000 clones are present, around four fifths being singletons, with the ten largest covering 13% to 15%. The CDR3 is made up of 15 amino acids. From germline, CDR1 is GTSNPN and CDR2 SVGIG (reference sequence). V gave up 2 bases and J gave up 4 bases, with 17 bases separating them. This clone was observed a single time. The V and J genes are TRBV30 and TRBJ1-2; D is unresolved. Sequenced input: peripheral blood. The clonotype comes from a man aged 30-40 years with active or convalescent COVID-19. DNA for the CDR3: TGTGCCTGGAGTTACCCCTCCGAGGGCTTCTATGGCTACACCTTC. This gives the protein CAWSYPSEGFYGYTF.